A selection of T cell receptor beta chains follows, all from one sample in a study of blood T cell repertoires in COVID-19. The table came from immunoSEQ multiplex PCR; TCRdb's copy has only in-frame clones and leaves some out. The repertoire consists of 55,000 to 60,000 clones, with 85% occurring once and the leading ten covering roughly 4.3%. Sequenced material: peripheral blood. Receptors were obtained from a man aged 35-49 years with active COVID-19. Both conserved end residues are part of each CDR3. The D gene is left open where the match is weak. Size tells how often a clone was seen (once, few, many) or the class of an expanded clone, and some rows leave it out.

v_gene	d_gene	abundance	len	j_gene	CDR3aa	CDR3nt
TRBV6-6	TRBD1	-	16	TRBJ1-1	CASSYTRQGQNTEAFF	TGTGCCAGCAGTTACACAAGACAGGGACAGAACACTGAAGCTTTCTTT
TRBV3-1/TRBV3-2	TRBD2	-	17	TRBJ2-1	CASSQGEAGVIDNEQFF	TGTGCCAGCAGCCAAGGCGAAGCGGGAGTCATAGACAATGAGCAGTTCTTC
TRBV6-4	TRBD2	few	14	TRBJ2-1	CASSGIAGEPEQFF	TGTGCCAGCAGTGGCATAGCGGGAGAGCCTGAGCAGTTCTTC
TRBV18	TRBD1	few	16	TRBJ2-2	CASSRATGGRIGELFF	TGTGCCAGCTCACGTGCGACAGGGGGAAGGATCGGGGAGCTGTTTTTT
TRBV7-9	-	few	16	TRBJ2-1	CASSLESRSRNNEQFF	TGTGCCAGCAGCTTAGAATCCCGGAGCAGAAACAATGAGCAGTTCTTC
TRBV11-2	TRBD1	-	15	TRBJ1-6	CASTPDRDYNSPLHF	TGTGCCAGCACGCCGGACAGGGATTATAATTCACCCCTCCACTTT
TRBV9	TRBD1	-	17	TRBJ1-3	CASSALGQGRSGNTIYF	TGTGCCAGCAGCGCCCTCGGACAGGGTCGCTCTGGAAACACCATATATTTT
TRBV7-9	TRBD2	-	14	TRBJ2-1	CASSPGTSYNEQFF	TGTGCCAGCAGCCCCGGGACTAGCTACAATGAGCAGTTCTTC
TRBV18	-	-	14	TRBJ1-1	CASSPRRGNTEAFF	TGTGCCAGCTCACCCCGCCGGGGGAACACTGAAGCTTTCTTT
TRBV4-1	TRBD2	once	16	TRBJ2-1	CASSQGLAASYNEQFF	TGCGCCAGCAGCCAGGGACTAGCGGCTTCCTACAATGAGCAGTTCTTC
TRBV2	TRBD2	-	14	TRBJ2-1	CATRRAGSNNEQFF	TGTGCCACTAGACGAGCGGGATCAAACAATGAGCAGTTCTTC
TRBV4-2	TRBD2	-	16	TRBJ2-1	CASTPNSGRNYNEQFF	TGTGCCAGCACCCCCAATAGCGGGAGAAATTACAATGAGCAGTTCTTC
TRBV29-1	-	-	12	TRBJ2-7	CSVSGGLYEQYF	TGCAGCGTCTCAGGGGGGCTCTACGAGCAGTACTTC
TRBV28	-	once	15	TRBJ2-1	CASSFPGRPSNEQFF	TGTGCCAGCAGTTTCCCGGGTCGGCCTAGCAATGAGCAGTTCTTC
TRBV11-2	TRBD1	few	16	TRBJ1-5	CASSVGDSVFNQPQHF	TGTGCCAGCAGTGTTGGGGACAGCGTTTTTAATCAGCCCCAGCATTTT
TRBV7-3	TRBD2	-	16	TRBJ2-1	CASSLREAGARNEQFF	TGTGCCAGCAGCTTGCGAGAAGCGGGAGCCAGGAATGAGCAGTTCTTC
TRBV7-3	TRBD2	-	15	TRBJ2-1	CASSYPGTTYNEQFF	TGTGCCAGCAGCTATCCCGGGACTACTTACAATGAGCAGTTCTTC
TRBV11-3	-	-	13	TRBJ1-3	CASSLRGFDTIYF	TGTGCCAGCAGCTTAAGGGGGTTTGACACCATATATTTT
TRBV15	-	-	12	TRBJ2-7	CATSRVAREQYF	TGTGCCACCAGCAGAGTAGCGAGGGAGCAGTACTTC
TRBV5-1	TRBD1	-	13	TRBJ2-5	CASSLDRGETQYF	TGCGCCAGCAGCCTCGACAGGGGAGAGACCCAGTACTTC
TRBV19	-	-	15	TRBJ1-6	CASALIGQDNSPLHF	TGTGCCAGTGCTCTTATTGGTCAGGATAATTCACCCCTCCACTTT
TRBV6-6	-	-	13	TRBJ2-3	CASNQLPRGTQYF	TGTGCCAGCAACCAACTCCCCCGGGGTACGCAGTATTTT
TRBV7-9	-	-	14	TRBJ2-7	CASSLDRAHYEQYF	TGTGCCAGCAGCTTAGACAGGGCCCACTACGAGCAGTACTTC
TRBV4-1	-	-	16	TRBJ2-2	CASSHVLGANTGELFF	TGCGCCAGCAGCCATGTGTTAGGGGCAAACACCGGGGAGCTGTTTTTT
TRBV28	TRBD1	once	13	TRBJ1-1	CATQTGLGTEAFF	TGTGCCACGCAGACAGGGTTAGGAACTGAAGCTTTCTTT
TRBV3-1/TRBV3-2	-	-	14	TRBJ1-1	CASSQGRGNTEAFF	TGTGCCAGCAGCCAGGGGAGAGGGAACACTGAAGCTTTCTTT
TRBV10-2	-	-	12	TRBJ1-1	CASSDRGTEAFF	TGCGCCAGCAGTGACAGGGGTACTGAAGCTTTCTTT
TRBV27	TRBD1	-	15	TRBJ2-3	CASTPGTGGTDTQYF	TGTGCCAGCACCCCAGGGACAGGGGGCACAGATACGCAGTATTTT
TRBV5-1	TRBD2	-	15	TRBJ2-1	CASSFNIAGGAEQFF	TGCGCCAGCAGCTTCAATATAGCGGGAGGGGCTGAGCAGTTCTTC
TRBV27	-	-	11	TRBJ2-7	CASSSFGEQYF	TGTGCCAGCAGCTCCTTCGGCGAGCAGTACTTC
TRBV4-1	-	-	14	TRBJ1-1	CASSQDQGNTEAFF	TGCGCCAGCAGCCAAGACCAGGGAAACACTGAAGCTTTCTTT
TRBV19	-	-	18	TRBJ1-4	CASSPLRIRTKAAEKLFF	TGTGCCAGTAGTCCCCTTCGTATCAGGACCAAAGCGGCAGAAAAACTGTTTTTT
TRBV19	-	-	15	TRBJ1-1	CASRLTGDRGSEAFF	TGTGCCAGTAGACTAACGGGGGACCGGGGGAGTGAAGCTTTCTTT
TRBV7-2	-	-	13	TRBJ2-1	CASSLVVRAEQFF	TGTGCCAGCAGCTTAGTAGTGAGAGCTGAGCAGTTCTTC
TRBV2	TRBD2	-	14	TRBJ2-1	CASSVAGEDNEQFF	TGTGCCAGCAGCGTAGCGGGAGAAGACAATGAGCAGTTCTTC
TRBV30	TRBD1	-	16	TRBJ1-3	CAWSQPDRGSGNTIYF	TGTGCCTGGAGTCAACCCGACAGGGGCTCTGGAAACACCATATATTTT
TRBV29-1	-	-	13	TRBJ2-1	CSVSVSSYNEQFF	TGCAGCGTTAGCGTTAGCTCCTACAATGAGCAGTTCTTC
TRBV5-6	-	-	16	TRBJ2-2	CASSLTGFANTGELFF	TGTGCCAGCAGCTTGACAGGGTTCGCGAACACCGGGGAGCTGTTTTTT
TRBV6-6	-	once	12	TRBJ2-4	CASSYVDGIQYF	TGTGCCAGCAGTTACGTTGACGGGATTCAGTACTTC
TRBV5-6	-	once	15	TRBJ2-7	CASSPLGADSYEQYF	TGTGCCAGCAGCCCCCTAGGGGCGGACTCCTACGAGCAGTACTTC
TRBV28	TRBD1	-	15	TRBJ1-2	CASGPPGTGFYGYTF	TGTGCCAGCGGTCCCCCCGGGACAGGATTCTATGGCTACACCTTC
TRBV28	-	-	11	TRBJ2-5	CASTEGLTKYF	TGTGCCAGCACAGAGGGCCTCACGAAGTACTTC
TRBV25-1	TRBD1	once	16	TRBJ2-1	CASSDATGGRYNEQFF	TGTGCCAGCAGTGACGCGACAGGGGGCCGGTACAATGAGCAGTTCTTC
TRBV28	TRBD1	-	14	TRBJ1-2	CASRAEDRGNGYTF	TGTGCCAGCAGGGCTGAGGACAGGGGAAATGGCTACACCTTC
TRBV6-6	-	few	13	TRBJ2-3	CASSPLQGRSQYF	TGTGCCAGCAGCCCCCTTCAGGGGCGGTCACAGTATTTT
TRBV5-1	-	-	13	TRBJ2-3	CASSLGGRDTQYF	TGCGCCAGCAGCTTGGGCGGTAGGGATACGCAGTATTTT
TRBV11-2	TRBD2	-	16	TRBJ2-7	CASSLDSGSSSYEQYF	TGTGCCAGCAGCTTAGATAGCGGGTCGAGCTCCTACGAGCAGTACTTC
TRBV28	-	-	12	TRBJ2-7	CATGQSDFEQYF	TGTGCCACCGGACAGTCCGATTTCGAGCAGTACTTC
TRBV5-1	TRBD2	-	16	TRBJ2-5	CASSRLGLAGQETQYF	TGCGCCAGCAGTCGTTTGGGACTAGCGGGGCAAGAGACCCAGTACTTC
TRBV7-8	TRBD2	-	16	TRBJ2-3	CASSLTAGGPTDTQYF	TGTGCCAGCAGCTTAACTGCGGGAGGGCCCACAGATACGCAGTATTTT
TRBV13	TRBD1	-	20	TRBJ1-1	CASSNSTGMRKIEWNTEAFF	TGTGCCAGCAGCAACTCGACAGGGATGAGGAAGATAGAGTGGAACACTGAAGCTTTCTTT
TRBV5-1	-	-	17	TRBJ2-2	CASSYLSALQNTGELFF	TGCGCCAGCAGCTACTTAAGCGCCCTCCAGAACACCGGGGAGCTGTTTTTT
TRBV6-1	TRBD2	-	16	TRBJ2-1	CASSEYGTSNYNEQFF	TGTGCCAGCAGTGAATATGGGACTAGTAACTACAATGAGCAGTTCTTC
TRBV9	-	-	13	TRBJ2-3	CASSPQVTDTQYF	TGTGCCAGCAGCCCACAGGTCACAGATACGCAGTATTTT